This is a list of T cell receptor beta chains from one sample in a study of blood T cell repertoires in COVID-19. Data came from immunoSEQ multiplex PCR; TCRdb stores just in-frame clones and leaves some out. Among fewer than 150,000 clones, around four fifths were seen once, and the ten largest hold roughly 18%. Sequences were obtained from PBMCs or T cells enriched from blood (not recorded which). These receptors were taken from a man aged 25-40 years who had recovered from COVID-19. Both conserved end residues are part of each CDR3. Each record gives: D gene, CDR3 length, clone size, V gene, J gene, CDR3 protein, CDR3 DNA. The D gene is left open where the match is weak. Clone size is shown for a subset of rows, as once, few, many or a class of expanded clone.

D gene: TRBD2
CDR3 length: 14
clone size: -
V gene: TRBV10-1
J gene: TRBJ2-2
CDR3 protein: CASSGLAETGELFF
CDR3 DNA: TGCGCCAGCTCGGGACTAGCCGAGACCGGGGAGCTGTTTTTT

D gene: -
CDR3 length: 15
clone size: -
V gene: TRBV6-2/TRBV6-3
J gene: TRBJ2-5
CDR3 protein: CASSYSDISKGTQYF
CDR3 DNA: TGTGCCAGCAGTTACTCGGACATAAGTAAGGGAACCCAGTACTTC

D gene: -
CDR3 length: 14
clone size: -
V gene: TRBV7-2
J gene: TRBJ2-7
CDR3 protein: CASSLGAYGLEQYF
CDR3 DNA: TGTGCCAGCAGCTTAGGAGCTTACGGTCTAGAGCAGTACTTC

D gene: -
CDR3 length: 13
clone size: once
V gene: TRBV30
J gene: TRBJ1-1
CDR3 protein: CASNKGSGTEAFF
CDR3 DNA: TGTGCCAGCAATAAGGGGTCGGGCACTGAAGCTTTCTTT

D gene: TRBD1
CDR3 length: 13
clone size: -
V gene: TRBV6-5
J gene: TRBJ1-5
CDR3 protein: CASETGGGQPQHF
CDR3 DNA: TGTGCCAGCGAGACAGGGGGCGGACAGCCCCAGCATTTT

D gene: TRBD2
CDR3 length: 16
clone size: -
V gene: TRBV19
J gene: TRBJ2-1
CDR3 protein: CASTKSSGRMNNEQFF
CDR3 DNA: TGTGCCAGTACCAAATCTAGCGGGAGAATGAACAATGAGCAGTTCTTC

D gene: -
CDR3 length: 12
clone size: medium-sized
V gene: TRBV2
J gene: TRBJ1-1
CDR3 protein: CASRDRGTEAFF
CDR3 DNA: TGTGCCAGCAGGGATCGGGGGACTGAAGCTTTCTTT

D gene: -
CDR3 length: 15
clone size: -
V gene: TRBV5-1
J gene: TRBJ1-2
CDR3 protein: CASSSTLTGRYGYTF
CDR3 DNA: TGCGCCAGCAGCTCAACCTTGACAGGCCGATATGGCTACACCTTC

D gene: -
CDR3 length: 14
clone size: -
V gene: TRBV27
J gene: TRBJ2-2
CDR3 protein: CASSLEGNTGELFF
CDR3 DNA: TGTGCCAGCAGTTTGGAGGGAAACACCGGGGAGCTGTTTTTT

D gene: TRBD1
CDR3 length: 15
clone size: -
V gene: TRBV7-3
J gene: TRBJ2-1
CDR3 protein: CASSSPDRGHNEQFF
CDR3 DNA: TGTGCCAGCAGCTCACCGGACAGGGGGCACAATGAGCAGTTCTTC

D gene: -
CDR3 length: 16
clone size: -
V gene: TRBV3-1/TRBV3-2
J gene: TRBJ1-4
CDR3 protein: CASSQGRDITNEKLFF
CDR3 DNA: TGTGCCAGCAGCCAAGGTCGGGACATAACTAATGAAAAACTGTTTTTT

D gene: TRBD1
CDR3 length: 16
clone size: once
V gene: TRBV19
J gene: TRBJ2-2
CDR3 protein: CASSPLLQGITGELFF
CDR3 DNA: TGTGCCAGTAGTCCCCTTTTACAGGGGATCACCGGGGAGCTGTTTTTT

D gene: -
CDR3 length: 16
clone size: -
V gene: TRBV2
J gene: TRBJ1-1
CDR3 protein: CASSEVTVAVSTEAFF
CDR3 DNA: TGTGCCAGCAGTGAAGTGACAGTGGCCGTAAGCACTGAAGCTTTCTTT

D gene: -
CDR3 length: 16
clone size: -
V gene: TRBV11-2
J gene: TRBJ1-6
CDR3 protein: CASSLGTANFNSPLHF
CDR3 DNA: TGTGCCAGCAGCTTAGGGACAGCCAACTTTAATTCACCCCTCCACTTT

D gene: -
CDR3 length: 12
clone size: -
V gene: TRBV5-6
J gene: TRBJ2-7
CDR3 protein: CASSLYRDEQYF
CDR3 DNA: TGTGCCAGCAGCTTGTACAGAGACGAGCAGTACTTC

D gene: TRBD2
CDR3 length: 12
clone size: -
V gene: TRBV29-1
J gene: TRBJ2-1
CDR3 protein: CSIRLAGGGQFF
CDR3 DNA: TGCAGCATTAGACTAGCGGGAGGAGGGCAGTTCTTC

D gene: TRBD1
CDR3 length: 14
clone size: -
V gene: TRBV6-5
J gene: TRBJ1-6
CDR3 protein: CASRSGTGGTPLHF
CDR3 DNA: TGTGCCAGCAGATCCGGGACAGGCGGAACACCCCTCCACTTT

D gene: TRBD1
CDR3 length: 15
clone size: few
V gene: TRBV27
J gene: TRBJ2-5
CDR3 protein: CASRTGTAVQETQYF
CDR3 DNA: TGTGCCAGCAGAACCGGGACAGCAGTCCAAGAGACCCAGTACTTC

D gene: -
CDR3 length: 13
clone size: -
V gene: TRBV12-2
J gene: TRBJ2-7
CDR3 protein: CASRDGNWGEQYF
CDR3 DNA: TGTGCAAGTCGCGACGGGAACTGGGGCGAGCAGTACTTC

D gene: TRBD2
CDR3 length: 21
clone size: -
V gene: TRBV4-1
J gene: TRBJ2-2
CDR3 protein: CASSRRGAGGDFQISTGELFF
CDR3 DNA: TGCGCCAGCAGCCGGAGAGGGGCGGGAGGGGACTTCCAAATCAGCACCGGGGAGCTGTTTTTT

D gene: TRBD1
CDR3 length: 15
clone size: -
V gene: TRBV5-1
J gene: TRBJ1-2
CDR3 protein: CASSFSPAGGYGYTF
CDR3 DNA: TGCGCCAGCAGCTTCTCCCCCGCAGGGGGCTATGGCTACACCTTC

D gene: TRBD1
CDR3 length: 15
clone size: once
V gene: TRBV7-9
J gene: TRBJ2-7
CDR3 protein: CASSSAQGAGHEQYF
CDR3 DNA: TGTGCCAGCAGCTCCGCCCAGGGGGCCGGACACGAGCAGTACTTC

D gene: TRBD1
CDR3 length: 15
clone size: -
V gene: TRBV30
J gene: TRBJ1-1
CDR3 protein: CAWSTGAAGFTEAFF
CDR3 DNA: TGTGCCTGGTCGACAGGGGCTGCGGGGTTTACTGAAGCTTTCTTT